The 25 T cell receptor beta chains presented below share a single source sample, sequenced in a study of OX40 agonist ivuxolimab in advanced cancers. Only in-frame clones appear in the TCRdb table, and some are missing; sequencing was by immunoSEQ multiplex PCR. In the table there are approximately 70,000 clones, about 84% of which are singletons. The sequenced sample was CD4+ or CD8+ T cells sorted from blood, obtained in a trial of the OX40 agonist ivuxolimab. The origin of the receptors is an adult with an advanced solid tumor such as melanoma, head and neck, liver or kidney cancer.

The rearrangement links TRBV7-2 to TRBJ2-1; D is perhaps TRBD1 (6 bases). V lost 2 bases and J 1 base, leaving 12 bases between the germline ends. CDR3 length: 16 residues. The germline V gene has CDR1 SGHTA and CDR2 FQGNSA. CDR3 DNA sequence: TGTGCCAGCAGCTTAAGGGGGTCTTCTTCCTACAATGAGCAGTTCTTC. This translates into CASSLRGSSSYNEQFF.

The J gene is TRBJ1-3, the V gene TRBV27, with D possibly being TRBD1 (6 bases). Deletions cut 2 bases from V and 4 bases from J, with 21 bases between. Looked up from germline, CDR1 is MNHEY and CDR2 is SMNVEV (reference sequence). The CDR3 is 18 residues long. CDR3 in amino acids: CASSLEGPRGRSGNTIYF. The CDR3 nucleotides read TGTGCCAGCAGTTTAGAGGGCCCCCGGGGGCGATCCGGAAACACCATATATTTT.

The V gene is TRBV7-8, the J gene TRBJ1-4, with no clear D. V was clipped by 4 bases and J by 7 bases, with 10 bases between them. The CDR3 totals 13 residues. Looked up from germline, CDR1 is SGHVS and CDR2 is FQNEAQ. The CDR3 reads CASSSNPREKLFF. In nucleotides, the CDR3 is TGTGCCAGCAGCTCCAACCCACGTGAAAAACTGTTTTTT.

The gene calls are TRBV7-2 and TRBJ2-1, with 10 nucleotides matching TRBD2. This CDR3 has 15 amino acids. CDR1 is SGHTA and CDR2 is FQGNSA in the germline V gene. V dropped 4 bases and J dropped 6; count of bases not matched to a gene: 6. Here the CDR3 reads CASSSSGSYSNEQFF. CDR3 sequence (DNA): TGTGCCAGCAGCTCTAGCGGGAGTTACTCCAATGAGCAGTTCTTC.

The chain is built from TRBV7-2 and TRBJ2-3; D is perhaps TRBD2 (6 bases). Germline CDR1 is SGHTA and CDR2 is FQGNSA. V was cut by 4 bases and J by 4 bases, with 6 bases left in between. This CDR3 region has 12 residues. The CDR3 DNA is TGTGCCAGCAGCTCGGGGGCAGATACGCAGTATTTT. This sequence encodes CASSSGADTQYF.

This rearrangement joins TRBV7-9 to TRBJ2-1; D not resolved. CDR3 length: 12 residues. Germline-derived CDR1 and CDR2 are SEHNR and FQNEAQ (reference sequence). Between the trimmed V and J ends, which lost 6 bases and 8 bases, there was a span of 11 bases. CDR3 coding DNA: TGTGCCAGCAGATCCCTGGAGTATGAGCAGTTCTTC. This codes for CASRSLEYEQFF.

The V call is TRBV6-1, the J call TRBJ1-5; tentatively, D is TRBD1 (6 bases). Trimming took 2 bases from V and 2 from J, leaving 10 bases between them. Germline CDR1 reads MNHNS; CDR2 reads SASEGT. The CDR3 has 15 amino acids. This CDR3 reads CASSELRGGNQPQHF. CDR3 in DNA: TGTGCCAGCAGTGAACTCAGGGGCGGCAATCAGCCCCAGCATTTT.

The chain combines TRBV6-6 with TRBJ1-6; D is unresolved. Germline V gives CDR1 MNHNY, CDR2 SVGAGI (reference sequence). V was cut by 4 bases and J by 15 bases, with 16 bases left in between. This CDR3 has 13 residues. The CDR3 sequence is CASSSGEGWRLHF. For the CDR3, the DNA is TGTGCCAGCAGTTCCGGAGAAGGGTGGCGCCTCCACTTT.

The rearrangement joins TRBV7-9 to TRBJ2-5; D call uncertain. The DNA matches TRBJ2-7 better at its end, which makes the J call doubtful. The CDR3 covers 15 residues. Germline V gives CDR1 SEHNR, CDR2 FQNEAQ (reference sequence). The CDR3 sequence: CASSKPGHKEGEQYF. The DNA of the CDR3 is TGTGCCAGCAGCAAGCCGGGCCACAAGGAAGGCGAGCAGTACTTC.

V gene TRBV6-1 combines with J gene TRBJ1-5; D ambiguous. V lost 7 bases and J lost 0, with 7 bases in between. Germline CDR1 MNHNS, CDR2 SASEGT. The CDR3 is 13 residues long. As DNA, the CDR3 is TGTGCCAGCATCGCAACTAGCAATCAGCCCCAGCATTTT. Amino acid sequence: CASIATSNQPQHF.

This sequence joins TRBV7-9 and TRBJ1-3; no clear D gene. V was pared by 3 bases and J by 0 bases, with 9 bases between. CDR3 size: 15 residues. The germline CDR1 and CDR2 sequences are SEHNR and FQNEAQ (reference sequence). CDR3 sequence reads: CASSFWQDSGNTIYF. The CDR3 DNA follows: TGTGCCAGCAGCTTTTGGCAGGACTCTGGAAACACCATATATTTT. The complete variable domain, with remaining parts taken from reference TRBV7-9 and TRBJ1-3, reads DTGVSQNPRHKITKRGQNVTFRCDPISEHNRLYWYRQTLGQGPEFLTYFQNEAQLEKSRLLSDRFSAERPKGSFSTLEIQRTEQGDSAMYLCASSFWQDSGNTIYFGEGSWLTVV.

The chain is built from TRBV7-2 and TRBJ2-1; D uncertain. The CDR3 extends over 15 amino acids. Germline loops: CDR1 SGHTA, CDR2 FQGNSA. The V and J ends lost 7 bases and 2 bases respectively, with 15 bases between them. The CDR3 spells CASTPQLSAYNEQFF. The DNA of the CDR3 is TGTGCCAGCACCCCGCAGCTCTCGGCCTACAATGAGCAGTTCTTC.

V and J are TRBV6-1 and TRBJ2-1; weak D call: TRBD2 (5 bases). V was clipped by 5 bases and J by 9 bases, with 14 bases between them. The CDR3 has 13 residues. Germline V gene lookup returns CDR1 MNHNS and CDR2 SASEGT. The CDR3 protein is CASSSLGGGEQFF. The CDR3 DNA reads as TGTGCCAGCAGTTCCCTCGGCGGAGGTGAGCAGTTCTTC.

The DNA for the CDR3 is TGCGCCAGCAGCTTGGTGGGGGGTAGGAACACTGAAGCTTTCTTT. It specifies CASSLVGGRNTEAFF. The chain couples TRBV5-1 to TRBJ1-1; tentative D call: TRBD1 (5 bases). Germline V gene data show CDR1 as SGHRS and CDR2 as YFSETQ. The CDR3 is made up of 15 amino acids. V was shortened by 0 bases and J by 1 base, with 10 bases between the two germline ends.

J is TRBJ2-1 and V is TRBV11-2; 7 nucleotides agree with TRBD2. CDR3 length equals 13 residues. In germline, CDR1 is SGHAT, CDR2 FQNNGV. Unmatched junction bases numbered 7, after V lost 5 bases and J lost 9 bases. CDR3 nucleotide sequence: TGTGCCAGCAGCCCCGGACTAGTTGGTGAGCAGTTCTTC. Translated: CASSPGLVGEQFF. The entire variable domain, with the rest obtained from reference TRBV11-2 and TRBJ2-1, is as follows: EAGVAQSPRYKIIEKRQSVAFWCNPISGHATLYWYQQILGQGPKLLIQFQNNGVVDDSQLPKDRFSAERLKGVDSTLKIQPAKLEDSAVYLCASSPGLVGEQFFGPGTRLTVL.

The V and J genes are TRBV27 and TRBJ1-4; 9 bases agree with TRBD1. The CDR3 is made up of 14 amino acids. The trim removed 5 bases at V and 8 bases at J, leaving 6 bases unmatched. Germline V gene sequence: CDR1 MNHEY, CDR2 SMNVEV (reference sequence). DNA of the CDR3: TGTGCCAGCAGTACACAGGGGGCAAGGGAAAAACTGTTTTTT. Translating it yields CASSTQGAREKLFF.

This chain links TRBV7-2 with TRBJ2-3, with TRBD2 matching 11 bases. The CDR3 is 19 residues long. Germline-derived CDR1 and CDR2 are SGHTA and FQGNSA. The V segment lost 2 bases and the J segment 0 bases; nucleotides outside the gene matches: 10. The CDR3 bases are TGTGCCAGCAGCTTACGACTAGCGGGACTCGCTTCTAGCACAGATACGCAGTATTTT. This codes for CASSLRLAGLASSTDTQYF.

This rearrangement joins TRBV30 to TRBJ1-2; 12 bases are shared with TRBD1. Trimming removed 4 bases from V and 7 bases from J; junction bases left unmatched: 4. Germline CDR1 and CDR2: GTSNPN and SVGIG (reference sequence). This CDR3 contains 13 residues. This chain's CDR3 is CAWTGDRGLGYTF. The DNA for the CDR3 is TGTGCCTGGACCGGGGACAGGGGGCTTGGCTACACCTTC. Full variable domain (remainder filled in from reference TRBV30 and TRBJ1-2): SQTIHQWPATLVQPVGSPLSLECTVEGTSNPNLYWYRQAAGRGLQLLFYSVGIGQISSEVPQNLSASRPQDRQFILSSKKLLLSDSGFYLCAWTGDRGLGYTFGSGTRLTVV.

This chain uses TRBV29-1 with TRBJ1-1; D unclear. Trimming cost V 3 bases and J 6 bases, with 11 bases left between them. CDR3 length: 12 residues. Germline values: CDR1 SQVTM, CDR2 ANQGSEA. The CDR3 bases are TGCAGCGTTGAGACTCTTCTCCCTGAAGCTTTCTTT. This gives the protein CSVETLLPEAFF.

V is TRBV30 and J is TRBJ2-2, with 11 bases lining up with TRBD1. Per the germline V gene, CDR1 is GTSNPN and CDR2 is SVGIG (reference sequence). The trim removed 0 bases at V and 6 bases at J, leaving 15 bases unmatched. The CDR3 runs to 19 residues. CDR3 amino acids: CAWSVLVGQGARLAGELFF. The CDR3 DNA follows: TGTGCCTGGAGTGTACTAGTAGGACAGGGGGCGAGATTAGCCGGGGAGCTGTTTTTT. The full variable domain, in which reference TRBV30 and TRBJ2-2 provide the parts outside the CDR3, is SQTIHQWPATLVQPVGSPLSLECTVEGTSNPNLYWYRQAAGRGLQLLFYSVGIGQISSEVPQNLSASRPQDRQFILSSKKLLLSDSGFYLCAWSVLVGQGARLAGELFFGEGSRLTVL.

This clone was observed a single time. This chain joins TRBV5-1 and TRBJ2-4; perhaps TRBD2 as D (5 bases). V was clipped by 2 bases and J by 8 bases, with 17 bases between them. The CDR3 extends over 15 amino acids. Germline loops: CDR1 SGHRS, CDR2 YFSETQ. This chain's CDR3 is CASSFQPTRGDIQYF. The CDR3 nucleotides read TGCGCCAGCAGCTTCCAACCCACTCGGGGAGACATTCAGTACTTC.

This chain joins TRBV6-4 and TRBJ2-1, with a tentative D call TRBD2 (5 bases). V was pared by 4 bases and J by 6 bases, with 13 bases between. Germline V CDR1 and CDR2: MRHNA, SNTAGT. This CDR3 has 14 amino acids. CDR3 nucleotides: TGTGCCAGCAGTGTAGAGGGTTATGGCAATGAGCAGTTCTTC. Translation: CASSVEGYGNEQFF.

This clone was observed once. This CDR3 is CASSSRTGLGELFF. CDR3 DNA: TGTGCCAGCAGCAGCAGGACAGGGCTCGGGGAGCTGTTTTTT. This chain links TRBV9 with TRBJ2-2, with 8 bases that match TRBD1. This CDR3 has 14 residues. V lost 4 bases to trimming and J lost 7 bases; unmatched junction nucleotides: 6. Looked up from germline, CDR1 is SGDLS and CDR2 is YYNGEE. The full variable domain, its missing parts supplied by reference TRBV9 and TRBJ2-2, is DSGVTQTPKHLITATGQRVTLRCSPRSGDLSVYWYQQSLDQGLQFLIQYYNGEERAKGNILERFSAQQFPDLHSELNLSSLELGDSALYFCASSSRTGLGELFFGEGSRLTVL.

This chain joins TRBV27 and TRBJ2-3; D perhaps matches TRBD2 (5 bases). Trimming removed 8 bases from V and 4 bases from J, with 10 bases in between. The CDR3 has 12 residues. Germline CDR1 reads MNHEY; CDR2 reads SMNVEV (reference sequence). CDR3 nucleotides: TGTGCCAGCGGGAGTAGGGCAGATACGCAGTATTTT. It encodes CASGSRADTQYF.

The chain uses TRBV6-1 and TRBJ1-5; D is unclear. The CDR3 is made up of 15 amino acids. Germline loops: CDR1 MNHNS, CDR2 SASEGT. Trimming removed 1 base from V and 5 bases from J, with 12 bases in between. CDR3 amino acids: CASSEVPGPYQPQHF. CDR3 nucleotides: TGTGCCAGCAGTGAAGTCCCCGGGCCTTATCAGCCCCAGCATTTT.